A selection of T cell receptor beta chains follows, all from one sample in a study of CD8 T cells in ankylosing spondylitis. One entry per CDR3 protein, called by TCRdb with MiXCR from the 5' RACE reads. The data contain about 210,000 distinct CDR3 sequences, 6% to 8.5% of them seen just once; the ten biggest clones take up more than 13%. Sequencing was performed on blood, either unsorted or a sorted T cell fraction (not recorded which). The receptors derive from a male donor with ankylosing spondylitis. The CDR3 runs from the conserved cysteine through the conserved F or W. D genes are given only for firm matches. Clone size is stated in some rows and not others, as once, few, many or a class when expanded.

v_gene	j_gene	d_gene	abundance	CDR3aa	CDR3nt
TRBV7-2	TRBJ1-4	.	few	CASSLWAGALFF	TGTGCCAGCAGCTTATGGGCGGGCGCGCTGTTTTTT
TRBV6-2/TRBV6-3	TRBJ1-5	.	many	CASSYRGFYQPQHF	TGTGCCAGCAGTTATAGGGGATTTTATCAGCCCCAGCATTTT
TRBV29-1	TRBJ1-5	TRBD1	many	CSVQGRGHNQPQHF	TGCAGCGTTCAGGGCAGGGGGCACAATCAGCCCCAGCATTTT
TRBV28	TRBJ2-5	.	many	CASSLSSQGPSSLSQYF	TGTGCCAGCAGTTTATCCTCCCAAGGCCCCTCGTCCCTATCACAGTACTTC
TRBV7-9	TRBJ2-7	TRBD1	.	CASSSDRVDGYEQYF	TGTGCCAGCAGCTCGGACAGGGTTGACGGCTACGAGCAGTACTTC
TRBV27	TRBJ2-5	TRBD2	many	CASSLSLTSGIQTQYF	TGTGCCAGCAGTTTATCGCTCACTAGCGGGATTCAGACCCAGTACTTC
TRBV29-1	TRBJ2-7	TRBD1	few	CSVEGWDSYEQYF	TGCAGCGTTGAAGGCTGGGACAGCTACGAGCAGTACTTC
TRBV7-8	TRBJ2-1	TRBD2	many	CASSGGGSGSSYNEQFF	TGTGCCAGCAGCGGAGGGGGTAGCGGGAGCTCCTACAATGAGCAGTTCTTC
TRBV2	TRBJ1-5	.	.	CASSEVGGVNQPQHF	TGTGCCAGCAGTGAAGTCGGGGGAGTCAATCAGCCCCAGCATTTT
TRBV6-5	TRBJ2-7	TRBD1	many	CASSYGTGIYEQYF	TGTGCCAGCAGTTACGGGACAGGGATTTACGAGCAGTACTTC
TRBV6-1	TRBJ1-1	.	many	CASSPYDMNTEAFF	TGTGCCAGCAGTCCATACGACATGAACACTGAAGCTTTCTTT
TRBV29-1	TRBJ2-3	.	few	CSSTPLTNPGPGGTDTDTQYF	TGCAGCTCTACACCATTAACTAACCCAGGGCCCGGGGGAACAGACACAGATACGCAGTATTTT
TRBV25-1	TRBJ2-3	TRBD2	many	CAVQGGGLSDTQYF	TGTGCCGTCCAAGGCGGGGGGCTTTCAGATACGCAGTATTTT